Listed here are 17 T cell receptor beta chains from one sample, sequenced in a study of T-cell memory formation after mild COVID-19. MiXCR, applied by TCRdb to the 5' RACE reads, yields one record per CDR3 protein. Of just under 550,000 distinct CDR3 sequences in the sample, approximately 20% are singletons; the top ten hold under 15%. Sequenced input: PBMCs or a T cell subset sorted from them (not recorded which). These receptors were collected from an adult woman who had mild COVID-19 (a few samples of this study predate the infection). Cell type and time point are not known.

V usage is TRBV7-6 and J usage is TRBJ1-6; tentatively, D is TRBD1 (6 bases). V lost 5 bases and J lost 0, with 17 bases in between. Germline CDR1 reads SGHVS; CDR2 reads FNYEAQ. The CDR3 has 18 amino acids. This chain's CDR3 is CASSPTGGLSSYNSPLHF. Written as DNA, the CDR3 is TGTGCCAGCAGCCCGACTGGGGGGCTCAGCTCCTATAATTCACCCCTCCACTTT. The entire variable domain, with the rest obtained from reference TRBV7-6 and TRBJ1-6, is as follows: GAGVSQSPRYKVTKRGQDVALRCDPISGHVSLYWYRQALGQGPEFLTYFNYEAQQDKSGLPNDRFSAERPEGSISTLTIQRTEQRDSAMYRCASSPTGGLSSYNSPLHFGNGTRLTVT.

A few counts support this clonotype. J is TRBJ1-4 and V is TRBV6-6; TRBD1 agrees at 7 bases. J gave up 5 bases and V 0 bases, and 15 bases lay outside the gene matches. The CDR3 spans 19 residues. Germline V gives CDR1 MNHNY, CDR2 SVGAGI (reference sequence). DNA of the CDR3: TGTGCCAGCAGTTACTCTGACAGGGCACCGGAGGAGGCGAATGAAAAACTGTTTTTT. Protein: CASSYSDRAPEEANEKLFF.

This clonotype was counted between two and nine times. This rearrangement joins TRBV12-3 or TRBV12-4 to TRBJ2-7; D is perhaps TRBD2 (6 bases). V shed 5 bases and J shed 3 bases, with 11 bases lying between them. This CDR3 is 13 amino acids long. As DNA, the CDR3 is TGTGCCAGCAGTCCCCCGGGACTCTACGAGCAGTACTTC. This sequence encodes CASSPPGLYEQYF.

Many counts were recorded for this clonotype. V and J are TRBV24-1 and TRBJ1-4; possible D gene TRBD1, 6 bases. Trimming stripped 0 bases from V and 6 bases from J, with 13 bases between. The CDR3 contains 16 residues. Germline V CDR1 and CDR2: KGHDR, SFDVKD. CDR3 sequence: CATSDLHRAVDEKLFF. The CDR3 bases are TGTGCCACCAGTGATTTGCACAGGGCGGTGGATGAAAAACTGTTTTTT.

This chain joins TRBV24-1 and TRBJ2-2; no clear D. V lost 0 bases and J lost 6, with 4 bases in between. This CDR3 has 13 residues. In germline, CDR1 is KGHDR, CDR2 SFDVKD. The CDR3: CATSDLPAGELFF. In DNA, the CDR3 is TGTGCCACCAGTGATTTGCCCGCCGGGGAGCTGTTTTTT.

V is TRBV2 and J is TRBJ1-3, with TRBD1 matching over 10 bases. The CDR3 covers 17 residues. Germline CDR1 is SNHLY and CDR2 is FYNNEI. Losses at the gene ends were 0 bases for V and 2 bases for J; bases not matched to a gene: 4. The CDR3 coding sequence is TGTGCCAGCAGTGAAGCGCCCGGGACAGGGGCTGGAAACACCATATATTTT. Protein sequence: CASSEAPGTGAGNTIYF.

The table lists this clonotype with a few counts. The chain employs TRBV7-9 and TRBJ2-7; 7 bases align to TRBD1. The germline gives CDR1 SEHNR, CDR2 FQNEAQ (reference sequence). This CDR3 has 15 amino acids. The V and J ends lost 2 bases and 4 bases, in that order; junction bases with no gene match: 8. The CDR3, as DNA: TGTGCCAGCAGCTTATCAGGTGGGACAGCTTACGAGCAGTACTTC. Translation gives CASSLSGGTAYEQYF.

This chain links TRBV5-1 with TRBJ2-5, with D tentatively TRBD1 or TRBD2 (5 bases each). The V and J ends lost 5 bases and 5 bases respectively, with 19 bases between them. Germline CDR1 is SGHRS and CDR2 is YFSETQ. This CDR3 is built from 15 residues. CDR3 in amino acids: CASSLQGAEGETQYF. CDR3 in DNA: TGCGCCAGCAGTCTGCAGGGAGCCGAAGGGGAGACCCAGTACTTC.

This clonotype has just a few counts. V gene TRBV3-1 combines with J gene TRBJ2-4, with D unclear. CDR3 length equals 12 residues. Germline V gene data show CDR1 as LGHDT and CDR2 as YNNKEL (reference sequence). The V end was cut by 0 bases, the J end by 12 bases, with 9 bases between. CDR3 nucleotides: TGTGCCAGCAGCCAAGAAGAGACCAATCAGTACTTC. Residues: CASSQEETNQYF.

The rearrangement joins TRBV5-1 to TRBJ2-1; 16 nucleotides agree with TRBD2. CDR3 length equals 18 residues. The V gene end was trimmed by 4 bases and the J gene end by 0 bases; junction bases not matched to a gene: 4. Germline CDR1 is SGHRS and CDR2 is YFSETQ. CDR3 in DNA: TGCGCCAGCAGCGTCGGGACTAGCGGGAGGGCCTCCTACAATGAGCAGTTCTTC. Translated: CASSVGTSGRASYNEQFF.

The gene calls are TRBV6-6 and TRBJ1-2; the match to TRBD1 covers 11 bases. V shed 6 bases and J 3 bases; nucleotides not matched to a gene: 9. This CDR3 region has 16 residues. CDR1 and CDR2 (germline): MNHNY, SVGAGI (reference sequence). CDR3 sequence reads: CASRRDRGGRDYGYTF. For the CDR3, the DNA is TGTGCCAGCAGGCGGGACAGGGGGGGACGGGACTATGGCTACACCTTC.

The gene calls are TRBV10-3 and TRBJ2-3, with D maybe TRBD1 (5 bases). Trimming took off 6 bases at V and 3 bases at J, with 13 bases between the two ends. The length of the CDR3 is 14 residues. Germline loops: CDR1 ENHRY, CDR2 SYGVKD. The chain's CDR3 is CAIRTEITTDTQYF. The CDR3 region has the DNA TGTGCCATCAGGACAGAGATAACGACAGATACGCAGTATTTT.

This clonotype turned up a few times. This chain links TRBV5-1 with TRBJ1-1; D is uncertain. This CDR3 is built from 14 residues. Trimming cost V 0 bases and J 1 base, with 7 bases left between them. Per germline, CDR1 SGHRS and CDR2 YFSETQ. In DNA form, the CDR3 reads TGCGCCAGCAGCTTGGGACGACAGAACACTGAAGCTTTCTTT. Encoded protein: CASSLGRQNTEAFF.

This clonotype was picked up a small number of times. The J gene is TRBJ1-5, the V gene TRBV4-1; D uncertain. Trimming removed 3 bases from V and 3 bases from J, with 9 bases in between. The CDR3 totals 14 residues. In germline, CDR1 is MGHRA, CDR2 YSYEKL. The DNA of the CDR3 is TGCGCCAGCAGCCAGGGGATTCTCAATCAGCCCCAGCATTTT. This gives the protein CASSQGILNQPQHF.

V and J are TRBV20-1 and TRBJ2-7, with TRBD1 identical over 7 bases. The CDR3 sequence is 14 residues long. Germline values: CDR1 DFQATT, CDR2 SNEGSKA (reference sequence). V was clipped by 5 bases and J by 1 base; unmatched bases: 8. CDR3 loop: CSAFRDSDSYEQYF. DNA for the CDR3: TGCAGTGCTTTCCGGGACAGCGATTCCTACGAGCAGTACTTC.

This clonotype was seen a handful of times. This rearrangement joins TRBV30 to TRBJ1-2; D unclear. The CDR3 is made up of 13 amino acids. CDR1 is GTSNPN, CDR2 SVGIG, per germline (reference sequence). The germline V and J ends were trimmed by 3 bases and 2 bases, with 10 bases remaining between them. This CDR3 reads CAWSKDENYGYTF. For the CDR3, the DNA is TGTGCCTGGAGCAAGGACGAGAACTATGGCTACACCTTC.

V and J are TRBV12-3 or TRBV12-4 and TRBJ2-3; the D gene is possibly TRBD2 (5 bases). V shed 5 bases and J shed 3 bases, with 18 bases lying between them. CDR3 size: 16 residues. For the CDR3, the DNA is TGTGCCAGCAGTAATCCACTAGTTGGGTCGACAGATACGCAGTATTTT. Translated, it gives CASSNPLVGSTDTQYF.